Reported below is one T cell receptor (beta chain). Its antigen is currently not known. The input lacks base qualities; no much larger clone sits a single base away. This specimen comes from a study of T cell changes during pregnancy in multiple sclerosis (dated by TCRdb to 2018 to 2020). For the wider study: In women with multiple sclerosis, the researchers looked at how the T cell repertoire shifted as pregnancy progressed.

Library preparation was by the immunoSEQ multiplex PCR assay. TCRdb took over this immuneACCESS table, retaining in-frame rearrangements with V and J assigned. Such tables are incomplete; in checked studies, under half of the missing clones stem from an unresolved V gene, and the remainder is unexplained. The sample table shows roughly 26,000 clones, and roughly 87% are seen once. The ten largest make up about 15% of the sample. The sequences come from CD8+ T cells from peripheral blood mononuclear cells, collected in the second trimester of pregnancy. The clonotype was recovered from a female donor with multiple sclerosis, enrolled in a pregnancy study.

The CDR3 protein: CASSEARQGIAGNTIYF. The DNA sequence is given as TGTGCCAGCAGTGAAGCGAGACAGGGGATAGCTGGAAACACCATATATTTT. The sequence links TRBV2 to TRBJ1-3; 8 of the junction bases match TRBD1. V has 0 bases trimmed and J has 2 bases trimmed; junction bases matching no gene number 6. From the cysteine up to the phenylalanine, the CDR3 has a length of 17 residues. Of the read, only the CDR3 DNA is kept; its 51 bases are in frame from base 1. From the germline V gene, CDR1 is SNHLY and CDR2 is FYNNEI. The reference TRBV2 and TRBJ1-3 proteins fill in what lies around the CDR3, so the full variable domain reads EPEVTQTPSHQVTQMGQEVILRCVPISNHLYFYWYRQILGQKVEFLVSFYNNEISEKSEIFDDQFSVERPDGSNFTLKIRSTKLEDSAMYFCASSEARQGIAGNTIYFGEGSWLTVV.